This is a list of T cell receptor beta chains from one sample in a study of T cells in Graves' hyperthyroidism and ophthalmopathy. MiXCR, run by TCRdb on the multiplex PCR reads, gives a single entry per CDR3 protein. The sample contains 540,000 or so distinct CDR3 sequences, roughly 50% of which appear only once. Material for sequencing was peripheral blood or thyroid tissue (not recorded which). These receptors were collected from an adult woman with Graves' disease, either hyperthyroidism or ophthalmopathy (not recorded which). The CDR3 runs from the conserved cysteine through the conserved F or W. The D gene is left open where the match is weak. Clone size is not always given. Where it is, it says once, few, many or a class for expanded clones.

clone size: many; J gene: TRBJ2-7; D gene: .; V gene: TRBV7-6; CDR3 DNA: TGTGCCAGCAGCTTAGTTGGACCCGAGCAGTACTTC; CDR3 protein: CASSLVGPEQYF
clone size: .; J gene: TRBJ1-1; D gene: .; V gene: TRBV20-1; CDR3 DNA: TGCAGTGCTCACCTGCCGGGGTTTTTGAACACTGAAGCTTTCTTT; CDR3 protein: CSAHLPGFLNTEAFF
clone size: .; J gene: TRBJ1-1; D gene: .; V gene: TRBV5-6; CDR3 DNA: TGTGCCAGCAGCTACGGGACCCGGCCGGAAGCTTTCTTT; CDR3 protein: CASSYGTRPEAFF
clone size: .; J gene: TRBJ1-5; D gene: .; V gene: TRBV6-1; CDR3 DNA: TGTGCCAGCAGTGAAACGCCCTACGACACTCCGGTTCTCTATAGCAATCAGCCCCAGCATTTT; CDR3 protein: CASSETPYDTPVLYSNQPQHF
clone size: few; J gene: TRBJ2-7; D gene: .; V gene: TRBV10-3; CDR3 DNA: TGTGCCAGCAGTTACATCGGCTACGAGCAGTACTTC; CDR3 protein: CASSYIGYEQYF
clone size: .; J gene: TRBJ2-2; D gene: .; V gene: TRBV20-1; CDR3 DNA: TGCAGTGCCAAGCAGAACACCGGGGAGCTGTTTTTT; CDR3 protein: CSAKQNTGELFF
clone size: .; J gene: TRBJ1-5; D gene: TRBD1; V gene: TRBV29-1; CDR3 DNA: TGCAGCGTTGGAGACAGGGTTGGCTATCAGCCCCAGCATTTT; CDR3 protein: CSVGDRVGYQPQHF
clone size: .; J gene: TRBJ2-7; D gene: TRBD2; V gene: TRBV28; CDR3 DNA: TGTGCCAGCAGCGAACTAGCGGGAGTGAACGAGCAGTACTTC; CDR3 protein: CASSELAGVNEQYF
clone size: .; J gene: TRBJ2-5; D gene: .; V gene: TRBV15; CDR3 DNA: TGTGCCACCAGTACCTTGGGACAAGAGACCCAGTACTTC; CDR3 protein: CATSTLGQETQYF
clone size: many; J gene: TRBJ2-2; D gene: .; V gene: TRBV19; CDR3 DNA: TGTGCCCAAACAACAGGGAACACCGGGGAGCTGTTTTTT; CDR3 protein: CAQTTGNTGELFF
clone size: few; J gene: TRBJ1-4; D gene: TRBD1; V gene: TRBV27; CDR3 DNA: TGTGCCAGCACCGGGGACAGGGGGATTGGAAAACTGTTTTTT; CDR3 protein: CASTGDRGIGKLFF
clone size: many; J gene: TRBJ2-5; D gene: TRBD2; V gene: TRBV4-2; CDR3 DNA: TGTGCCAGCAGCCAAGCCTCCGGGACTATTCAAGAGACCCAGTACTTC; CDR3 protein: CASSQASGTIQETQYF
clone size: many; J gene: TRBJ2-5; D gene: TRBD2; V gene: TRBV5-1; CDR3 DNA: TGCGCCAGCAGCTTAACAGCGGGGCAAGAGACCCAGTACTTC; CDR3 protein: CASSLTAGQETQYF
clone size: .; J gene: TRBJ1-3; D gene: .; V gene: TRBV12-3/TRBV12-4; CDR3 DNA: TGTGCCAGCGGTTTAGGGACAAGGAGCTCTGGAAACACCATATATTTT; CDR3 protein: CASGLGTRSSGNTIYF